The clone carrying this TCR beta chain was seen ten or more times. Its antigen is currently unknown. The data originate from a study of early T cells in non-severe SARS-CoV-2 infection. Across the study: Sequencing of bulk RNA from unsorted whole blood was done, without chain pairing. Study-level points and caveats: The matching step, a VDJdb search, favored anti-spike CD8 responses and missed private and CD4 specificities.

Molecules of cDNA were individually given unique molecular identifiers that were attached to them. TCRdb fed the 5' RACE reads into MiXCR, producing one record per CDR3 protein. The sample has about 39,000 distinct CDR3 sequences, 5.5% seen once. Germline V gives CDR1 SQVTM, CDR2 ANQGSEA. CDR3 length: 14 amino acids. V lost 4 bases and J lost 4, with 16 bases in between. The input for sequencing was whole blood, taken at baseline. This clonotype was obtained from an adult who was a healthcare worker with PCR-confirmed SARS-CoV-2 infection or an uninfected control (not recorded which). The genes are TRBV29-1 and TRBJ1-1; D perhaps matches TRBD1 (5 bases). The CDR3 is CSVARRGGGTEAFF. CDR3 coding DNA: TGCAGCGTTGCCCGGCGGGGCGGAGGCACTGAAGCTTTCTTT.